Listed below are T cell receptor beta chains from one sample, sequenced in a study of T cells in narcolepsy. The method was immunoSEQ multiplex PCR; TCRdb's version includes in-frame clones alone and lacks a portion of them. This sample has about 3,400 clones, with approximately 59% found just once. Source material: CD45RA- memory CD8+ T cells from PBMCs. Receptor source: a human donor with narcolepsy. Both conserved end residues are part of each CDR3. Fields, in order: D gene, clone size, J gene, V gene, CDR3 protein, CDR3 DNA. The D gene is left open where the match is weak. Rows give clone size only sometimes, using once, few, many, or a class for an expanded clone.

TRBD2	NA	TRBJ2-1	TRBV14	CASSQVLSGGADEQFF	TGTGCCAGCAGCCAAGTTCTGAGCGGGGGGGCCGATGAGCAGTTCTTC
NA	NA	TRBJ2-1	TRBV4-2	CASSQINEQFF	TGTGCCAGCAGCCAGATCAATGAGCAGTTCTTC
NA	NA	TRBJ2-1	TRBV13	CASSAGPQNEQFF	TGTGCCAGCAGCGCCGGGCCCCAGAATGAGCAGTTCTTC
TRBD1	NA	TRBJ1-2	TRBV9	CASSVDWTGAYGYTF	TGTGCCAGCAGCGTAGACTGGACAGGGGCCTATGGCTACACCTTC
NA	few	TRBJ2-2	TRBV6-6	CASSYSAGELFF	TGTGCCAGCAGTTACTCGGCCGGGGAGCTGTTTTTT
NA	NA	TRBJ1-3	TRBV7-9	CASSSIVGNTIYF	TGTGCCAGCAGCTCCATCGTGGGAAACACCATATATTTT
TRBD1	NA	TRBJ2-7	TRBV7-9	CAGSSLRDSAYEQYF	TGTGCCGGCAGCTCCTTACGGGACAGTGCCTACGAGCAGTACTTC
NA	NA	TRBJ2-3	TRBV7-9	CASSRTASTDTQYF	TGTGCCAGCAGTCGGACAGCTAGCACAGATACGCAGTATTTT
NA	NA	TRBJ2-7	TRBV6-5	CASSPQDYEQYF	TGTGCCAGCAGTCCACAGGACTACGAGCAGTACTTC
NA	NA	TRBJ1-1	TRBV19	CASSLIDRQDPEAFF	TGTGCCAGTAGTCTAATAGACAGGCAGGACCCTGAAGCTTTCTTT
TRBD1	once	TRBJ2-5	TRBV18	CASLDRDRDTVQYF	TGTGCCAGCTTAGACCGGGACAGGGACACTGTGCAGTACTTC
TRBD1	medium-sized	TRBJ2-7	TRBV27	CASSPTEQGNYEQYF	TGTGCCAGCAGTCCAACAGAACAGGGGAACTACGAGCAGTACTTC
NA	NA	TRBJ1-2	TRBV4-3	CASSQDRADVSHGYTF	TGCGCCAGCAGCCAAGATAGGGCCGACGTAAGCCATGGCTACACCTTC
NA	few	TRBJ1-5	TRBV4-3	CASSQSRRNQPQHF	TGCGCCAGCAGCCAATCGAGACGAAATCAGCCCCAGCATTTT
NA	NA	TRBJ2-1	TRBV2	CASSEGIRVGGSSSYNEQFF	TGTGCCAGCAGTGAAGGGATTAGAGTTGGCGGTTCCAGCTCCTACAATGAGCAGTTCTTC
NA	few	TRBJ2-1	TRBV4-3	CASSDRYNEQFF	TGCGCCAGCTCGGACAGATACAATGAGCAGTTCTTC
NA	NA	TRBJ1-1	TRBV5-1	CASSLERGRDTEAFF	TGCGCCAGCAGCTTGGAACGCGGAAGAGACACTGAAGCTTTCTTT
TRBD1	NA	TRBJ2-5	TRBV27	CASSTPMTGSRETQYF	TGTGCCAGCAGTACTCCAATGACAGGGTCGAGAGAGACCCAGTACTTC
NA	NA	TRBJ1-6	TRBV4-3	CASSQVRGQTASSNNSPLHF	TGCGCCAGCAGCCAAGTAAGAGGGCAGACAGCAAGCTCCAATAATTCACCCCTCCACTTT
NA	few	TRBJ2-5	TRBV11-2	CASSPGRDLETQYF	TGTGCCAGCAGCCCAGGACGGGATTTGGAGACCCAGTACTTC
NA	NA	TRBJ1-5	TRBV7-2	CASSLESDQPQHF	TGTGCCAGCAGTCTGGAATCGGATCAGCCCCAGCATTTT
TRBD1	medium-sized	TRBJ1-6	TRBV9	CASSVGTGGNSPLHF	TGTGCCAGCAGCGTAGGGACAGGTGGTAATTCACCCCTCCACTTT
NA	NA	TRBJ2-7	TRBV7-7	CASSLALGSSYEQYF	TGTGCCAGCAGCTTAGCCCTGGGGAGCTCCTACGAGCAGTACTTC
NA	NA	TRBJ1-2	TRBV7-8	CASSFERGAGINYGYTF	TGTGCCAGCAGCTTCGAAAGAGGGGCAGGGATAAACTATGGCTACACCTTC
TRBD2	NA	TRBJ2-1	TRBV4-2	CASSLASGALYNEQFF	TGTGCCAGCAGCTTGGCTAGCGGGGCCCTCTACAATGAGCAGTTCTTC
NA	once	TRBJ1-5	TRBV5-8	CASSLGQSRSNQPQHF	TGTGCCAGCAGCTTGGGACAGTCCCGAAGCAATCAGCCCCAGCATTTT
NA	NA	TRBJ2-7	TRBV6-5	CASMHSNGGFF	TGTGCCAGCATGCACAGTAATGGAGGATTTTTC
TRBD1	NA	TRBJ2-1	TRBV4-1	CASTDRYNEQFF	TGCGCCAGCACGGACAGGTACAATGAGCAGTTCTTC
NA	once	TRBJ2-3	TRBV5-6	CASSPGGAGADTQYF	TGTGCCAGCAGTCCTGGGGGGGCCGGGGCAGATACGCAGTATTTT